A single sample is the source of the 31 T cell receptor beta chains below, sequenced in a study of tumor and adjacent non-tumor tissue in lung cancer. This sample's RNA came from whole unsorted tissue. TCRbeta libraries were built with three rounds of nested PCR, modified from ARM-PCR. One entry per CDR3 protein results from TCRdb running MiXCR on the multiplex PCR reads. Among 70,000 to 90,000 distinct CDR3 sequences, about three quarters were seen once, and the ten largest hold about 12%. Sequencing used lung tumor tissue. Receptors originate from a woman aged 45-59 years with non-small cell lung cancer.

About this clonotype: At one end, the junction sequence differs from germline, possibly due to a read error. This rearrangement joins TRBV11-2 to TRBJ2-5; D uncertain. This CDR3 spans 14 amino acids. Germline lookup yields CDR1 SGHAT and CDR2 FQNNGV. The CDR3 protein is CASSLDQSVETQHF. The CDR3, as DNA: TGTGCTAGCAGCTTAGATCAGAGTGTAGAGACCCAGCACTTC. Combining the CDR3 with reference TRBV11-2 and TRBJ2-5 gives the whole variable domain EAGVAQSPRYKIIEKRQSVAFWCNPISGHATLYWYQQILGQGPKLLIQFQNNGVVDDSQLPKDRFSAERLKGVDSTLKIQPAKLEDSAVYLCASSLDQSVETQHFGPGTRLLVL.

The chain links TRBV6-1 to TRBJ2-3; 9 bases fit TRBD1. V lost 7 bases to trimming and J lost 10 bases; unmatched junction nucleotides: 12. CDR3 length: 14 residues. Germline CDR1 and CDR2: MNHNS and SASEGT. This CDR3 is CASNGTGGRDAQYF. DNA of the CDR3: TGTGCCAGCAATGGCACAGGGGGCCGTGATGCGCAGTATTTT.

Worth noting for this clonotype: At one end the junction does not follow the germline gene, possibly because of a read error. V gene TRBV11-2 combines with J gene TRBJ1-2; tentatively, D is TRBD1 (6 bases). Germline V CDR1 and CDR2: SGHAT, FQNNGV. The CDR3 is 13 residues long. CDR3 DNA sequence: TGTGCCAGCAGCTTAGATAGGGGGGGTGGCTTCACCTTC. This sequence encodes CASSLDRGGGFTF.

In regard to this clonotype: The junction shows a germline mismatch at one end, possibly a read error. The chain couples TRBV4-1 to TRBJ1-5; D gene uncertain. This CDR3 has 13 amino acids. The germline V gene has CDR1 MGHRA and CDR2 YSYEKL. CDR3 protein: CAISQDGQQPQRF. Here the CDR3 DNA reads TGCGCCATAAGCCAAGATGGTCAACAGCCCCAGCGTTTT.

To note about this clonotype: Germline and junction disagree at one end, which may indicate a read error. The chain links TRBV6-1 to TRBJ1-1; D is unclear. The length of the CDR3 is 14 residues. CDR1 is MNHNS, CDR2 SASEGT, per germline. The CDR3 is CASSEAIGNTEVFF. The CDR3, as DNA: TGTGCGAGCAGTGAAGCAATCGGGAACACTGAAGTTTTCTTT.

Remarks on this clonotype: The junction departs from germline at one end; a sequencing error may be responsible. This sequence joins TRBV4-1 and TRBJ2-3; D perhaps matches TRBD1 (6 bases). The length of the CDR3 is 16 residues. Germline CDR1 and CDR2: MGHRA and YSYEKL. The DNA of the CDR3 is TGTGCCGGCAGCCAATTTGGGACAAGGGTCACAGATACGCAGTATTTT. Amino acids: CAGSQFGTRVTDTQYF.

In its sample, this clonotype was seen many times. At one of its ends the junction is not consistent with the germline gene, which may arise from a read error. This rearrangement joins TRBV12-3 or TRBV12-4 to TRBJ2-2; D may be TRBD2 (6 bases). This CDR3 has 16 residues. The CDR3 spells CASSLGGGKVTGELLF. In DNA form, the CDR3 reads TGTGCCAGCAGTCTAGGAGGCGGGAAGGTCACCGGGGAGCTGCTTTTT.

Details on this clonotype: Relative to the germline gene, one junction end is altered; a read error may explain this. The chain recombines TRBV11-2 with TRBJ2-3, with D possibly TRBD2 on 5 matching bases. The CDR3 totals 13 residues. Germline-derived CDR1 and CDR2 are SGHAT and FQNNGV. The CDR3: CASSLDEGDTQYF. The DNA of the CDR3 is TGTGCCAGCAGCTTAGACGAGGGAGATACCCAGTATTTT. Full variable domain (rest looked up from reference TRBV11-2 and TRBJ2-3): EAGVAQSPRYKIIEKRQSVAFWCNPISGHATLYWYQQILGQGPKLLIQFQNNGVVDDSQLPKDRFSAERLKGVDSTLKIQPAKLEDSAVYLCASSLDEGDTQYFGPGTRLTVL.

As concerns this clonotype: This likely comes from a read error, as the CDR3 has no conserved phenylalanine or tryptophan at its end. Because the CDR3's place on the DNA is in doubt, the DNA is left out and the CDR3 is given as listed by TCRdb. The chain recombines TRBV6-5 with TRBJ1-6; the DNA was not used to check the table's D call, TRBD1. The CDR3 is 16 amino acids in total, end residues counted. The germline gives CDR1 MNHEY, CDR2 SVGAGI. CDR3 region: CASSPLLDGNNSPFHL.

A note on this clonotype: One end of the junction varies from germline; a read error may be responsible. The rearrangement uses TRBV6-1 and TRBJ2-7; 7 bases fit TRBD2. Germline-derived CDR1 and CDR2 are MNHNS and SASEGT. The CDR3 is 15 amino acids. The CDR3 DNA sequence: TGTGCCAGAAGTGTGGGACTAAACCACCGGTACGAGCAGTACTTC. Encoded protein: CARSVGLNHRYEQYF.

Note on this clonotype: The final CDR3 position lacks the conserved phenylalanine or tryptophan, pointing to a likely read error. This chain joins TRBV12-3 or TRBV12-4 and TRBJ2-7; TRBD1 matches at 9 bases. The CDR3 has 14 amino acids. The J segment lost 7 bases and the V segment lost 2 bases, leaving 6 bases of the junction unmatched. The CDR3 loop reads CASSLRDREYEQYL. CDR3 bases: TGTGCCAGCAGTTTAAGGGACAGGGAGTATGAGCAGTACTTA.

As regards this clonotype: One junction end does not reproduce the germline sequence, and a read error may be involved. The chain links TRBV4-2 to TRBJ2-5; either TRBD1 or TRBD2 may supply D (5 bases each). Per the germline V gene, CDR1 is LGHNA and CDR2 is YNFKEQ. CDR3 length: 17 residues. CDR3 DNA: TGTGCCAGCCGCCAGGAACGCCGGGACGTCCTGGTAGAGACCCAGTACTTC. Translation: CASRQERRDVLVETQYF.

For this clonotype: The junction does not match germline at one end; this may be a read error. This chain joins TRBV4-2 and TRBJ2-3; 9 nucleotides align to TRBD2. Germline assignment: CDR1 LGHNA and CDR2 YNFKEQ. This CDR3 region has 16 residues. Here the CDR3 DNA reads TGTACCAGCAGCCGATGGACTAGCGTCGACACAGATACGCAGTATTTC. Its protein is CTSSRWTSVDTDTQYF.

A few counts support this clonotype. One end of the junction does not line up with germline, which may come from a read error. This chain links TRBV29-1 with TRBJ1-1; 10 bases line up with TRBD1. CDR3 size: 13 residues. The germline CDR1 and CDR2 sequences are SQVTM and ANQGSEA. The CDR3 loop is CSVDRGQDTEALF. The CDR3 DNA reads TGTAGCGTAGACAGGGGGCAGGACACTGAAGCTCTCTTT.

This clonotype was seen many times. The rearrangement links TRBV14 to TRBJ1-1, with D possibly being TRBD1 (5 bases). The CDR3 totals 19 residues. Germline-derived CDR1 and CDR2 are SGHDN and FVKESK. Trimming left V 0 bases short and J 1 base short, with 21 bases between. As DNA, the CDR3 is TGTGCCAGCAGCCAAGACCCGACAGTCCCCAGGAAACGGAACACTGAAGCTTTCTTT. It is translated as CASSQDPTVPRKRNTEAFF.

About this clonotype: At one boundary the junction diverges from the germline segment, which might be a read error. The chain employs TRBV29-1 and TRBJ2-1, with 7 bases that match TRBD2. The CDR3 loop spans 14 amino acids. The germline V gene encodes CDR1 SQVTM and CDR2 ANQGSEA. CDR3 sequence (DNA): TGCAGTGTTGTTCGGGGACTAATTGACGATGAGCAGTTCTTC. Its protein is CSVVRGLIDDEQFF.

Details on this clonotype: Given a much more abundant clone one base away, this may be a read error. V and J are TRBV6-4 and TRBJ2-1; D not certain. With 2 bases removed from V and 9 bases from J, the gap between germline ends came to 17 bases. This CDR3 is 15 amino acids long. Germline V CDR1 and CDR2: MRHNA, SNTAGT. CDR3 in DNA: TGTGCCAGCAGTGACCCGCCAGAGCTGGCAGGTGAGCAGTTCTTC. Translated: CASSDPPELAGEQFF.

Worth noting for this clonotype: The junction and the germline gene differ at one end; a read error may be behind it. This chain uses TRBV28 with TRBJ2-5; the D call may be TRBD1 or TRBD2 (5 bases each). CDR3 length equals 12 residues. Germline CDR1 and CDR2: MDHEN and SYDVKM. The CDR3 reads CASTLGVGTQYF. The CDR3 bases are TGTGCCAGCACCTTAGGCGTAGGGACCCAATACTTC.

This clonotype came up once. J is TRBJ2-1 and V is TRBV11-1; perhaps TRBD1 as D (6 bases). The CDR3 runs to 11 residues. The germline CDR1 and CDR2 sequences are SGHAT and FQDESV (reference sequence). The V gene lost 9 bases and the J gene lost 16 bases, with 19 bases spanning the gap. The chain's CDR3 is CASAGVSERFF. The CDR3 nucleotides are TGTGCCAGTGCAGGGGTGAGTGAGCGCTTCTTC.

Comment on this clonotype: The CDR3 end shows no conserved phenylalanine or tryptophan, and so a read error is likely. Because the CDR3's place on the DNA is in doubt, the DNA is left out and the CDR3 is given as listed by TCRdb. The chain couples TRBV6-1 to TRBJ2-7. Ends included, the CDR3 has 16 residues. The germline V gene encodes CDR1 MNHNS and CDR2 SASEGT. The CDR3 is CASSGHIARGAYEQYS.

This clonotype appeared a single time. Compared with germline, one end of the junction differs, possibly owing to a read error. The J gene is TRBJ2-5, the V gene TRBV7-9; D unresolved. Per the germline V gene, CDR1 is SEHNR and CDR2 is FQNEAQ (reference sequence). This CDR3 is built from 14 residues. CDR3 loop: CASSLVSYRETQYF. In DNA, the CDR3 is TGTGCCAGCAGCTTAGTGAGTTACCGAGAGACTCAGTACTTC.

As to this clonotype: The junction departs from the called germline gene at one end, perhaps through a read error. CDR3 protein: CASGDGNIDTQYF. CDR3 DNA sequence: TGTGCTAGTGGCGACGGGAATATCGATACGCAGTACTTT. This rearrangement joins TRBV12-5 to TRBJ2-3; tentatively, D is TRBD2 (5 bases). Germline-derived CDR1 and CDR2 are LGHNT and FRNRAP. The CDR3 totals 13 residues. Based on the CDR3 plus reference TRBV12-5 and TRBJ2-3, the full variable domain is DARVTQTPRHKVTEMGQEVTMRCQPILGHNTVFWYRQTMMQGLELLAYFRNRAPLDDSGMPKDRFSAEMPDATLATLKIQPSEPRDSAVYFCASGDGNIDTQYFGPGTRLTVL.

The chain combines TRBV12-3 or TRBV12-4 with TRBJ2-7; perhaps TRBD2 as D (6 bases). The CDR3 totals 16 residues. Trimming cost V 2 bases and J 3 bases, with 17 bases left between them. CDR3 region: CASSLQWRLGDYEQYF. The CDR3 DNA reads TGTGCCAGCAGTTTACAATGGAGACTAGGAGACTACGAGCAGTACTTC.

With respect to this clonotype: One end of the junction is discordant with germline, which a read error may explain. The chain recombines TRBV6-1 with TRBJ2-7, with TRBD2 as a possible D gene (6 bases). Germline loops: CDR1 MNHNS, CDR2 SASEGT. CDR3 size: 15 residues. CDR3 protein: CTSSEEVSGPYEQYF. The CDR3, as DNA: TGTACCAGCAGTGAAGAAGTTAGCGGACCCTATGAGCAGTACTTC.

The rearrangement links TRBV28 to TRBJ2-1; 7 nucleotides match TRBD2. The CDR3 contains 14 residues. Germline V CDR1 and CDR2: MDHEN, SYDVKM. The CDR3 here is CVSLETGGYNEQFF. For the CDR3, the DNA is TGTGTCAGTCTCGAGACCGGGGGGTACAATGAGCAGTTCTTC.

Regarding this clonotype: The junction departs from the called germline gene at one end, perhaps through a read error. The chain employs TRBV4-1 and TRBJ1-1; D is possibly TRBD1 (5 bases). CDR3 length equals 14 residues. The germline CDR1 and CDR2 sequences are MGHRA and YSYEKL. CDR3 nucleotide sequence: TGCGCCAACAGCCAAGCAGGGTACGACACTGAGGCTTTCTTT. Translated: CANSQAGYDTEAFF.

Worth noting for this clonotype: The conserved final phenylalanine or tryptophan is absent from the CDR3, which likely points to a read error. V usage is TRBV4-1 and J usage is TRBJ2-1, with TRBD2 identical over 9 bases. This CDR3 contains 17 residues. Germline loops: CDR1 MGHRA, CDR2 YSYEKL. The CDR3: CASSQDGGTSLYNEQFL. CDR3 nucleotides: TGTGCCAGCAGCCAAGACGGGGGGACTAGCCTTTACAATGAGCAGTTCTTA.

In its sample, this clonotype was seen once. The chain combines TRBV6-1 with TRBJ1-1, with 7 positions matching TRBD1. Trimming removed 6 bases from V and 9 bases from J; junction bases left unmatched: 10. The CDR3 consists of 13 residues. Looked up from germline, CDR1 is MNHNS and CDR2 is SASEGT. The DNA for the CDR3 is TGTGCCAGCAGCCCCGGGACAGTCTACAAAGCTTTCTTT. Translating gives CASSPGTVYKAFF.

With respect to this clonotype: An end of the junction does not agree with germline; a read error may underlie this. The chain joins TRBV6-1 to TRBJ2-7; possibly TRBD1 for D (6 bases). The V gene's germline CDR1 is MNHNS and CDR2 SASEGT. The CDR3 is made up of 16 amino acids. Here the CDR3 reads CVSKVLLGTGSNEQYF. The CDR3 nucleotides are TGTGTCAGCAAGGTCTTGTTGGGTACAGGGAGTAACGAGCAGTACTTC.

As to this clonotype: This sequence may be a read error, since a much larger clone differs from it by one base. CDR3 sequence reads: CSAKGQGDGEQYF. Written as DNA, the CDR3 is TGCAGTGCTAAGGGACAGGGGGACGGCGAGCAGTACTTC. The chain uses TRBV20-1 and TRBJ2-7, with 11 bases identical to TRBD1. The CDR3 length is 13 residues. The germline V gene encodes CDR1 DFQATT and CDR2 SNEGSKA (reference sequence). V shed 4 bases, J shed 6 bases, and the junction held 5 bases outside the gene matches.

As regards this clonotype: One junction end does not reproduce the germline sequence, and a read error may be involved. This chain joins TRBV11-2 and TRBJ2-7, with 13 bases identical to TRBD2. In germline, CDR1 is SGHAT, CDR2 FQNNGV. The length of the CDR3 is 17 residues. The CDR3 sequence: CTSSPRTSGSAMWEQYF. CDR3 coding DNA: TGTACCAGCAGCCCCCGGACTAGCGGGAGTGCAATGTGGGAGCAGTACTTC.